These 17 T cell receptor beta chains came from one sample sequenced in a study of early stage breast cancer tumors. Profiled with immunoSEQ multiplex PCR; TCRdb holds only in-frame clones, not every one. The sample yields roughly 58,000 clones, around nine tenths seen once. The source material was blood. These receptors came from a person aged 70 to 85 with breast cancer.

The table lists this clone with a count of one. The CDR3: CASSPTGVGETQYF. Written as DNA, the CDR3 is TGTGCCAGCAGCCCGACAGGGGTGGGCGAGACCCAGTACTTC. This chain uses TRBV5-6 with TRBJ2-5; 8 positions agree with TRBD1. CDR3 size: 14 residues. The germline gives CDR1 SGHDT, CDR2 YYEEEE. V dropped 4 bases and J dropped 5; count of bases not matched to a gene: 7.

This chain joins TRBV4-3 and TRBJ2-6; D is perhaps TRBD2 (5 bases). With 2 bases removed from V and 4 bases from J, the gap between germline ends came to 15 bases. The CDR3 sequence is 17 residues long. Germline-derived CDR1 and CDR2 are LGHNA and YSLEER. The CDR3 nucleotides are TGCGCCAGCAGCCAATTTCGCTCCGGGGTGGGGGCCAACGTCCTGACTTTC. It yields the protein CASSQFRSGVGANVLTF.

This clone was seen only once. The chain uses TRBV30 and TRBJ1-3; tentative D call: TRBD1 (6 bases). Germline-derived CDR1 and CDR2 are GTSNPN and SVGIG (reference sequence). This CDR3 spans 13 amino acids. V was cut by 0 bases and J by 8 bases, with 11 bases left in between. Written as DNA, the CDR3 is TGTGCCTGGAGTGTGGGCAGGGGATACACCATATATTTT. It encodes CAWSVGRGYTIYF.

The rearrangement links TRBV19 to TRBJ2-5; weak D call: TRBD2 (6 bases). This CDR3 comprises 15 residues. Germline CDR1 is LNHDA and CDR2 is SQIVND (reference sequence). V lost 3 bases, J lost 6 bases, and 17 bases lay in between. CDR3 sequence reads: CASSMGGLGGQTQYF. DNA for the CDR3: TGTGCCAGTAGTATGGGGGGACTTGGGGGTCAGACCCAGTACTTC.

V and J are TRBV7-6 and TRBJ1-2, with 10 nucleotides matching TRBD1. From germline, CDR1 is SGHVS and CDR2 FNYEAQ. CDR3 length: 14 residues. Trimming took 5 bases from V and 4 from J; bases not matched to a gene: 4. In DNA, the CDR3 is TGTGCCAGCAGCCAGGGACAGGGGTCCTATGGCTACACCTTC. Its protein is CASSQGQGSYGYTF.

The chain employs TRBV29-1 and TRBJ2-1, with 9 nucleotides matching TRBD2. This CDR3 is 13 amino acids long. The V gene end was trimmed by 8 bases and the J gene end by 6 bases; junction bases not matched to a gene: 8. Germline loops: CDR1 SQVTM, CDR2 ANQGSEA. CDR3 amino acids: CSLGGSGGNEQFF. The CDR3 DNA sequence: TGCAGCCTAGGGGGTAGCGGGGGCAATGAGCAGTTCTTC.

The V gene is TRBV18, the J gene TRBJ2-7; D might be TRBD2 (7 bases). The CDR3 runs to 11 residues. Germline CDR1 KGHSH, CDR2 LQKENI. Trimming left V 9 bases short and J 8 bases short, with 14 bases between. The CDR3 coding sequence is TGTGCCAGTGCAGGGGAGGGGAAGCAGTACTTC. Residues: CASAGEGKQYF.

A single count supports this clone. The chain has TRBV19 and TRBJ2-5; D not resolved. CDR3 size: 13 residues. Trimming left V 5 bases short and J 1 base short, with 8 bases between. The germline gives CDR1 LNHDA, CDR2 SQIVND (reference sequence). CDR3 region: CASSFTGQETQYF. The CDR3 region has the DNA TGTGCCAGTAGTTTTACGGGCCAAGAGACCCAGTACTTC.

The genes are TRBV18 and TRBJ1-5; D is possibly TRBD1 (5 bases). The ends were cut back, 0 bases at V and 5 bases at J, with 8 bases in the middle. This CDR3 comprises 14 residues. Germline CDR1 KGHSH, CDR2 LQKENI. The CDR3 region is CASSPPGQHQPQHF. The CDR3 nucleotides are TGTGCCAGCTCACCACCCGGACAACATCAGCCCCAGCATTTT.

This chain connects TRBV6-5 to TRBJ2-5, with a tentative D call TRBD1 (6 bases). Germline assignment: CDR1 MNHEY and CDR2 SVGAGI. The V end lost 0 bases, the J end lost 4 bases, and 15 bases lay between the germline ends. The CDR3 extends over 16 amino acids. Here the CDR3 reads CASSYSRTASGETQYF. The CDR3 nucleotides read TGTGCCAGCAGTTACTCCCGGACAGCCTCAGGAGAGACCCAGTACTTC.

The chain has TRBV5-1 and TRBJ2-7; 7 bases are a match to TRBD1. This CDR3 is built from 13 residues. Trimming took 7 bases from V and 3 from J; bases not matched to a gene: 7. Germline assignment: CDR1 SGHRS and CDR2 YFSETQ. The CDR3: CASGEPGGYEQYF. In DNA, the CDR3 is TGCGCCAGCGGAGAGCCAGGGGGCTACGAGCAGTACTTC. The full variable domain, completed using reference TRBV5-1 and TRBJ2-7, is KAGVTQTPRYLIKTRGQQVTLSCSPISGHRSVSWYQQTPGQGLQFLFEYFSETQRNKGNFPGRFSGRQFSNSRSEMNVSTLELGDSALYLCASGEPGGYEQYFGPGTRLTVT.

The chain is built from TRBV28 and TRBJ2-7; maybe TRBD1 (6 bases). The length of the CDR3 is 14 residues. Between the trimmed V and J ends, which lost 5 bases and 4 bases, there was a span of 15 bases. Looked up from germline, CDR1 is MDHEN and CDR2 is SYDVKM. CDR3 residues: CASSHRGGRYEQYF. CDR3 DNA sequence: TGTGCCAGCAGTCATCGAGGGGGTAGGTACGAGCAGTACTTC.

The V gene is TRBV6-1, the J gene TRBJ1-2; TRBD1 matches at 8 bases. The CDR3 runs 15 residues. Germline V CDR1 and CDR2: MNHNS, SASEGT. Trimming removed 6 bases from V and 1 base from J; junction bases left unmatched: 7. This chain's CDR3 is CASRERQGHNYGYTF. The CDR3 DNA follows: TGTGCCAGCAGGGAGAGACAGGGGCATAACTATGGCTACACCTTC.

The rearrangement uses TRBV6-5 and TRBJ1-1, with D possibly being TRBD1 (5 bases). CDR1 is MNHEY and CDR2 is SVGAGI in the germline V gene. The CDR3 has 14 residues. Trimming cost V 8 bases and J 2 bases, with 15 bases left between them. In DNA form, the CDR3 reads TGTGCCAGCTGGTGGGGGGGAAGCAACACTGAAGCTTTCTTT. Its translation: CASWWGGSNTEAFF.

This chain connects TRBV2 to TRBJ1-4; D possibly corresponds to TRBD1 (5 bases). The CDR3 has 14 residues. Trimming left V 5 bases short and J 7 bases short, with 14 bases between. CDR1 is SNHLY, CDR2 FYNNEI, per germline. The CDR3 region has the DNA TGTGCCAGCAGTATAGGGGTACGGAGTGAAAAACTGTTTTTT. Translating it yields CASSIGVRSEKLFF. The full variable domain, its missing parts supplied by reference TRBV2 and TRBJ1-4, is EPEVTQTPSHQVTQMGQEVILRCVPISNHLYFYWYRQILGQKVEFLVSFYNNEISEKSEIFDDQFSVERPDGSNFTLKIRSTKLEDSAMYFCASSIGVRSEKLFFGSGTQLSVL.

The rearrangement links TRBV19 to TRBJ2-3; no clear D gene. V was clipped by 3 bases and J by 4 bases, with 8 bases between them. Germline-derived CDR1 and CDR2 are LNHDA and SQIVND (reference sequence). This CDR3 comprises 13 residues. The CDR3 bases are TGTGCCAGTAGTATCGCCCTACCAGATACGCAGTATTTT. It specifies CASSIALPDTQYF.

This chain links TRBV7-7 with TRBJ2-7; D might be TRBD1 (6 bases). This CDR3 has 13 residues. The germline gives CDR1 SSHAT, CDR2 FNYEAQ (reference sequence). V lost 4 bases to trimming and J lost 7 bases, with 14 bases between them. The CDR3 reads CASSYARGGEQYF. Here the CDR3 DNA reads TGTGCCAGCAGCTACGCCAGGGGCGGAGAGCAGTACTTC.